What follows is one T cell receptor (beta chain) and its context. Its antigen is currently not known. The record has no base qualities; no much larger clone is one base away. The immunoSEQ Assay was used to sequence TCR beta CDR3 regions from DNA. The paper's data handling went like this. T cell density was computed as TCR beta template counts normalized to usable DNA estimated by amplifying housekeeping genes. The preseqR package was used to estimate richness by extrapolating to 400,000 templates for PBMC samples and to 120,000 templates for tissue samples. Clonality was calculated as one minus Pielou's evenness. Tissue-enriched TCRs were identified by differential abundance testing using productive amino-acid clonotypes, minimum total count 5 and alpha 0.1. The Jaccard Index and the Morisita Overlap Index were used to measure repertoire overlap between compartments. GLIPH grouped TCR beta CDR3s together with public tetramer-defined viral CDR3s, and a viral motif had to include at least three viral sequences and also show V-gene enrichment. TCRdb carries this immuneACCESS record with in-frame sequences only. Its versions omit some clonotypes, under half of them owing to an unresolved V gene in the studies checked, with the rest unexplained. Clonal size and the V and J genes are those of that table, whereas D and trimming came from the DNA. This sample has about 33,000 clones in its table, and about nine tenths of those were observed once. The leading ten clones occupy about 17% of the sample.

At diagnosis, peripheral blood, uninvolved tumor-adjacent lung and tumor were collected and were preserved as a mix of fresh-frozen and FFPE material. For TCR repertoire profiling, blood samples were analyzed as peripheral blood mononuclear cells. This entry is derived from a study of T cells in localized non-small cell lung cancer (dated by TCRdb to the early 2020s). Turning to the overall study: Comparing tumors with uninvolved tumor-adjacent lungs, the study looked at the T cell repertoires of approximately 250 patients with early-stage NSCLC. The cohort consisted of roughly 240 treatment-naive NSCLC patients whose localized lung tumors had been resected. The mean age of the NSCLC patients was about 67 years, with approximately 130 men and around 100 women. The study at large found these results: Because multi-region tumor sequencing was not performed, intratumor heterogeneity could not be ruled out. A median of 57 of the top 100 tumor clones turned up in the paired uninvolved adjacent lung, and 28 of those clones also ranked among the top 100 of that same adjacent lung. Uninvolved tumor-adjacent lung showed the highest T cell clonality, higher than tumor, which suggests more focused antigenic responses in the adjacent lung. Higher blood T cell density associated with longer overall survival, while higher adjacent-lung clonality associated with shorter survival. Because the study design was exploratory, TCR variables were selected using unadjusted p-values without false-discovery rate correction.

From V the trimming removes 6 bases and from J it removes 4 bases, while the gene matches leave 11 bases of the junction unaccounted for. From the cysteine through the phenylalanine, the CDR3 covers 15 amino acids. The entry retains the CDR3 DNA only, 45 bases that are in frame from base 1. From the germline V gene, CDR1 is MDHEN and CDR2 is SYDVKM. The sequencing used peripheral blood mononuclear cells, collected before any cancer treatment. Rearrangement joined TRBV28 to TRBJ2-7; TRBD1 aligns with 8 central bases. The TCR sequence derives from a man aged 35-69 years with stage III lung adenocarcinoma. The bases are TGTGCCAGCAGCTCCTTCAGGGGGCTTGGTTACGAGCAGTACTTC. Its coded protein is CASSSFRGLGYEQYF.